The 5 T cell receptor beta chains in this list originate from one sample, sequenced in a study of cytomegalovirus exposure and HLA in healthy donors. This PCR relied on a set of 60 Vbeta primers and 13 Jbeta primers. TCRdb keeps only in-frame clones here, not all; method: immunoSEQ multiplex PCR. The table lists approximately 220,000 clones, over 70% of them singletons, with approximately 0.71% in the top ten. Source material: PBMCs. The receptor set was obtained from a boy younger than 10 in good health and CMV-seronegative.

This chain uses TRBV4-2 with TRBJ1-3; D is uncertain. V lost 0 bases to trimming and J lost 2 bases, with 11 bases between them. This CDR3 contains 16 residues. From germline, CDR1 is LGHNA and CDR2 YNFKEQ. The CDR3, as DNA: TGTGCCAGCAGCCAAGATCCGGGAACCGCTGGAAACACCATATATTTT. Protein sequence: CASSQDPGTAGNTIYF.

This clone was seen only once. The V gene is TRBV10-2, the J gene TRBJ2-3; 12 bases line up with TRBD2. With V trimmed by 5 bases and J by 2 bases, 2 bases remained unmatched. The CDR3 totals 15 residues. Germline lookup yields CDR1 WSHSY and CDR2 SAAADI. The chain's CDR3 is CASSRTSGVTDTQYF. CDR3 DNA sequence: TGCGCCAGCAGTCGGACTAGCGGGGTCACAGATACGCAGTATTTT.

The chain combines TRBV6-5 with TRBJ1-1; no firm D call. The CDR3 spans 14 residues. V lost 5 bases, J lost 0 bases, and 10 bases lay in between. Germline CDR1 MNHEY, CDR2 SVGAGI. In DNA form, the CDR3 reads TGTGCCAGCAGTGAATCCGACTTGAACACTGAAGCTTTCTTT. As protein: CASSESDLNTEAFF.

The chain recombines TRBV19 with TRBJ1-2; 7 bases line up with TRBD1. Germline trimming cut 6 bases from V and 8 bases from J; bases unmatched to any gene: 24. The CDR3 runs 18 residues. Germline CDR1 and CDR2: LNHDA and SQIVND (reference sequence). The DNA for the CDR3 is TGTGCCAGTAGACCACCGACAGGGTTTGCCCGCTATTCTATCGGCTACACCTTC. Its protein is CASRPPTGFARYSIGYTF.

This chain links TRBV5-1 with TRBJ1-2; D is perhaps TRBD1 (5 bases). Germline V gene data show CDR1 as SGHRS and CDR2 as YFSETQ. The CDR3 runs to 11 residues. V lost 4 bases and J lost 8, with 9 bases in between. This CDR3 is CASSPGGGYTF. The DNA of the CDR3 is TGCGCCAGCAGCCCCGGGGGGGGCTACACCTTC.